The 3 T cell receptor beta chains given below trace back to one sample, sequenced in a study of blood T cell repertoires in COVID-19. The data were produced by immunoSEQ multiplex PCR, yet TCRdb's version contains in-frame clones alone and is incomplete. The sample holds about 100,000 clones; around 90% are singletons and the top ten take 4.5% to 6.5%. Material for sequencing was peripheral blood. These receptors came from a human donor in a cohort sampled during active COVID-19.

J is TRBJ1-1 and V is TRBV5-6; D perhaps matches TRBD1 (5 bases). Germline V CDR1 and CDR2: SGHDT, YYEEEE. CDR3 length: 14 amino acids. Trimming left V 0 bases short and J 4 bases short, with 10 bases between. The chain's CDR3 is CASSLEGRVTEAFF. As DNA, the CDR3 is TGTGCCAGCAGCTTGGAGGGCAGGGTCACTGAAGCTTTCTTT.

The rearrangement uses TRBV27 and TRBJ2-1; D is undetermined. The CDR3 has 12 amino acids. V dropped 3 bases and J dropped 6 bases, with 6 bases sitting between them. Germline CDR1 MNHEY, CDR2 SMNVEV (reference sequence). The CDR3 loop is CASSFGRNEQFF. The DNA of the CDR3 is TGTGCCAGCAGTTTTGGGCGCAATGAGCAGTTCTTC.

The V call is TRBV6-4, the J call TRBJ2-3, with 7 bases aligning to TRBD2. The junction had 5 bases not matched to a gene; V was cut back by 4 bases and J by 1 base. Germline loops: CDR1 MRHNA, CDR2 SNTAGT. This CDR3 has 15 amino acids. CDR3 residues: CASSVSREGTDTQYF. CDR3 in DNA: TGTGCCAGCAGTGTTTCTCGGGAGGGCACAGATACGCAGTATTTT.